The 27 T cell receptor beta chains below were found in one sample sequenced in a study of blood T cell repertoires in COVID-19. TCRdb keeps only in-frame clones here, not all; method: immunoSEQ multiplex PCR. This table holds 70,000 to 75,000 clones, 80% to 90% found once. The source material was peripheral blood. The receptors come from a human donor in a cohort sampled during active COVID-19.

The rearrangement links TRBV4-1 to TRBJ2-3; the match to TRBD2 covers 7 bases. This CDR3 contains 16 residues. The germline gives CDR1 MGHRA, CDR2 YSYEKL. With 2 bases clipped from V and 3 bases from J, the junction kept 8 bases outside the gene matches. Here the CDR3 reads CASSQRGGGSTDTQYF. The CDR3 DNA reads TGCGCCAGCAGCCAACGCGGGGGTGGGAGTACAGATACGCAGTATTTT.

In its sample, this clone was seen once. The chain employs TRBV11-2 and TRBJ2-3; D may be TRBD1 (5 bases). The CDR3 is 15 amino acids. Germline CDR1 SGHAT, CDR2 FQNNGV. Trimming stripped 1 base from V and 0 bases from J, with 8 bases between. CDR3 coding DNA: TGTGCCAGCAGCTTAGCTGACAGTAGCACAGATACGCAGTATTTT. This codes for CASSLADSSTDTQYF.

This rearrangement joins TRBV20-1 to TRBJ1-1; D not resolved. CDR3 length: 14 residues. Germline CDR1 and CDR2: DFQATT and SNEGSKA (reference sequence). Trimming left V 3 bases short and J 1 base short, with 12 bases between. CDR3: CSASSAGGNTEAFF. CDR3 in DNA: TGCAGTGCTAGTTCTGCAGGTGGGAACACTGAAGCTTTCTTT.

This clone was seen more than once but under ten times. This chain links TRBV6-1 with TRBJ2-6; D not certain. CDR1 is MNHNS, CDR2 SASEGT, per germline. Trimming took 2 bases from V and 0 from J, leaving 2 bases between them. The CDR3 has 14 amino acids. CDR3 DNA sequence: TGTGCCAGCAGTGAACTCTCTGGGGCCAACGTCCTGACTTTC. It yields the protein CASSELSGANVLTF.

This clone occurred once. The genes are TRBV4-3 and TRBJ1-2, with TRBD1 matching over 9 bases. Germline V gene lookup returns CDR1 LGHNA and CDR2 YSLEER. Losses at the gene ends were 3 bases for V and 4 bases for J; bases not matched to a gene: 9. There are 16 residues in the CDR3. This CDR3 is CASSQGTGGSPYGYTF. In nucleotides, the CDR3 is TGCGCCAGCAGCCAGGGCACAGGGGGCTCCCCCTATGGCTACACCTTC.

The genes are TRBV28 and TRBJ1-5; 9 bases align to TRBD1. After removal of 5 bases from V and 10 bases from J, the junction contained 12 bases not matched to a gene. CDR1 is MDHEN and CDR2 is SYDVKM in the germline V gene. The length of the CDR3 is 15 residues. The CDR3 protein is CASSDSTGGRGPQHF. The CDR3 DNA is TGTGCCAGCAGTGACTCGACAGGGGGTCGGGGCCCCCAGCATTTT.

The chain recombines TRBV5-4 with TRBJ1-2; 7 nucleotides match TRBD1. V lost 4 bases to trimming and J lost 6 bases; unmatched junction nucleotides: 12. The CDR3 length is 15 residues. The germline gives CDR1 SGHNT, CDR2 YYREEE (reference sequence). CDR3 sequence reads: CASSQPTGNGDGYTF. The CDR3 DNA reads TGTGCCAGCAGCCAGCCGACAGGGAACGGGGATGGCTACACCTTC.

The V call is TRBV4-2, the J call TRBJ2-7; a possible D gene is TRBD2 (5 bases). CDR1 and CDR2 (germline): LGHNA, YNFKEQ. The CDR3 contains 17 residues. Trimming pared 4 bases from V and 0 bases from J, leaving 19 bases between. The DNA of the CDR3 is TGTGCCAGCAGCCTTAGACCGTCCGTGACTACCTCCTACGAGCAGTACTTC. Its translation: CASSLRPSVTTSYEQYF.

This clone is judged medium-sized. This chain connects TRBV5-6 to TRBJ2-7; the D is unclear. This CDR3 is built from 13 residues. Germline V lookup: CDR1 SGHDT, CDR2 YYEEEE. Trimming pared 4 bases from V and 0 bases from J, leaving 8 bases between. CDR3 protein: CASSLIGSYEQYF. The DNA for the CDR3 is TGTGCCAGCAGCCTAATCGGCTCCTACGAGCAGTACTTC. The full variable domain, in which reference TRBV5-6 and TRBJ2-7 provide the parts outside the CDR3, is DAGVTQSPTHLIKTRGQQVTLRCSPKSGHDTVSWYQQALGQGPQFIFQYYEEEERQRGNFPDRFSGHQFPNYSSELNVNALLLGDSALYLCASSLIGSYEQYFGPGTRLTVT.

The V gene is TRBV7-6, the J gene TRBJ2-3, with D possibly TRBD2 on 5 matching bases. The CDR3 extends over 14 amino acids. Trimming pared 0 bases from V and 4 bases from J, leaving 8 bases between. The germline V gene encodes CDR1 SGHVS and CDR2 FNYEAQ. CDR3 nucleotide sequence: TGTGCCAGCAGCTTAGCCCCGGACTCAGATACGCAGTATTTT. This sequence encodes CASSLAPDSDTQYF. Combining the CDR3 with reference TRBV7-6 and TRBJ2-3 gives the whole variable domain GAGVSQSPRYKVTKRGQDVALRCDPISGHVSLYWYRQALGQGPEFLTYFNYEAQQDKSGLPNDRFSAERPEGSISTLTIQRTEQRDSAMYRCASSLAPDSDTQYFGPGTRLTVL.

The chain recombines TRBV10-3 with TRBJ2-1; 9 bases are a match to TRBD1. Germline trimming cut 2 bases from V and 6 bases from J; bases unmatched to any gene: 11. Per the germline V gene, CDR1 is ENHRY and CDR2 is SYGVKD. CDR3 length: 17 amino acids. CDR3 bases: TGTGCCATCAGTGAGGGGGTGGGGACAGGGATATCCAATGAGCAGTTCTTC. This sequence encodes CAISEGVGTGISNEQFF.

This chain joins TRBV18 and TRBJ2-1; 9 nucleotides line up with TRBD2. Germline assignment: CDR1 KGHSH and CDR2 LQKENI. V gave up 4 bases and J gave up 2 bases; unmatched junction bases: 3. The CDR3 spans 15 residues. The CDR3 loop reads CASSQASGAYNEQFF. CDR3 coding DNA: TGTGCCAGCTCACAAGCTAGCGGGGCCTACAATGAGCAGTTCTTC.

V gene TRBV18 combines with J gene TRBJ1-6, with D unclear. Trimming took off 0 bases at V and 7 bases at J, with 13 bases between the two ends. Germline values: CDR1 KGHSH, CDR2 LQKENI. The CDR3 is 16 amino acids. The CDR3 loop reads CASSPPPERANSPLHF. CDR3 coding DNA: TGTGCCAGCTCACCACCGCCTGAGCGGGCGAATTCACCCCTCCACTTT.

Here the CDR3 reads CASSIRQGASGNTIYF. CDR3 DNA: TGTGCCAGTAGTATTCGCCAGGGGGCATCTGGAAACACCATATATTTT. V and J are TRBV19 and TRBJ1-3; 8 nucleotides match TRBD1. Germline CDR1 LNHDA, CDR2 SQIVND (reference sequence). V was pared by 3 bases and J by 1 base, with 5 bases of the junction left unmatched. The CDR3 is 16 amino acids.

This rearrangement joins TRBV6-1 to TRBJ1-5; D remains unclear. The CDR3 contains 16 residues. Germline assignment: CDR1 MNHNS and CDR2 SASEGT. V shed 1 base and J shed 3 bases, with 13 bases lying between them. CDR3 protein: CASSEGEWVTNQPQHF. The CDR3 region has the DNA TGTGCCAGCAGTGAAGGGGAGTGGGTGACCAATCAGCCCCAGCATTTT.

The chain carries TRBV11-3 and TRBJ2-1; 11 bases are a match to TRBD1. The germline V gene encodes CDR1 SGHNT and CDR2 YENEEA. J gave up 8 bases and V 11 bases, and 14 bases lay outside the gene matches. The CDR3 sequence is 15 residues long. CDR3 amino acids: CASGSGQGATDEQFF. In DNA, the CDR3 is TGTGCCTCCGGGTCCGGACAGGGGGCAACCGATGAGCAGTTCTTC.

This sequence joins TRBV10-2 and TRBJ2-3; 8 nucleotides match TRBD2. This CDR3 has 16 residues. J lost 2 bases, V lost 6 bases, and 10 bases had no gene match. Germline V gene sequence: CDR1 WSHSY, CDR2 SAAADI. The CDR3 spells CASRAGGGPVTDTQYF. As DNA, the CDR3 is TGCGCCAGCAGGGCGGGGGGAGGGCCCGTCACAGATACGCAGTATTTT.

This chain connects TRBV29-1 to TRBJ2-3; 14 bases are shared with TRBD2. The CDR3 is 17 residues long. Germline lookup yields CDR1 SQVTM and CDR2 ANQGSEA. With V trimmed by 6 bases and J by 2 bases, 10 bases remained unmatched. The CDR3, as DNA: TGCAGCGTGTGGGGTGGACTAGCGGGGGGAATCACAGATACGCAGTATTTT. It yields the protein CSVWGGLAGGITDTQYF.

This sequence joins TRBV5-4 and TRBJ2-3, with D tentatively TRBD2 (7 bases). V gave up 1 base and J gave up 3 bases, with 9 bases separating them. The germline V gene has CDR1 SGHNT and CDR2 YYREEE (reference sequence). The CDR3 extends over 14 amino acids. CDR3 coding DNA: TGTGCCAGCAGCTTGAGGGGGGGGACAGATACGCAGTATTTT. Amino acid sequence: CASSLRGGTDTQYF. Complete variable domain (other parts from reference TRBV5-4 and TRBJ2-3): ETGVTQSPTHLIKTRGQQVTLRCSSQSGHNTVSWYQQALGQGPQFIFQYYREEENGRGNFPPRFSGLQFPNYSSELNVNALELDDSALYLCASSLRGGTDTQYFGPGTRLTVL.

The chain carries TRBV2 and TRBJ2-5; the match to TRBD1 covers 10 bases. The ends lost 5 bases at V and 5 bases at J; junction bases unmatched: 8. CDR3 length equals 15 residues. CDR1 is SNHLY and CDR2 is FYNNEI in the germline V gene. This CDR3 is CASSTRTGGMETQYF. The CDR3 coding sequence is TGTGCCAGCAGTACTCGGACAGGGGGTATGGAGACCCAGTACTTC.

This chain joins TRBV28 and TRBJ1-2; 9 bases line up with TRBD1. The CDR3 extends over 12 amino acids. The trim removed 10 bases at V and 3 bases at J, leaving 3 bases unmatched. From germline, CDR1 is MDHEN and CDR2 SYDVKM. CDR3 coding DNA: TGTGCCAACGGGGACAGGGACTATGGCTACACCTTC. Amino acid sequence: CANGDRDYGYTF.

The chain links TRBV6-5 to TRBJ2-7; 12 bases are shared with TRBD1. V lost 8 bases to trimming and J lost 4 bases; unmatched junction nucleotides: 6. This CDR3 contains 14 residues. Germline loops: CDR1 MNHEY, CDR2 SVGAGI. Written as DNA, the CDR3 is TGTGCCAGCGGCCCGGGACAGGGGGCGTACGAGCAGTACTTC. Protein sequence: CASGPGQGAYEQYF.

The gene calls are TRBV27 and TRBJ1-6; possibly TRBD1 for D (6 bases). Looked up from germline, CDR1 is MNHEY and CDR2 is SMNVEV (reference sequence). The CDR3 runs to 17 residues. Trimming took off 6 bases at V and 6 bases at J, with 21 bases between the two ends. CDR3 in DNA: TGTGCCAGCAGGGGAGAGGGAGGGGGAGTGGGTAATTCACCCCTCCACTTT. Its protein is CASRGEGGGVGNSPLHF.

The chain joins TRBV6-5 to TRBJ2-2; D is uncertain. Trimming took off 2 bases at V and 4 bases at J, with 5 bases between the two ends. CDR1 is MNHEY, CDR2 SVGAGI, per germline. CDR3 length: 13 residues. The CDR3 spells CASSYDFTGELFF. In nucleotides, the CDR3 is TGTGCCAGCAGTTACGACTTCACCGGGGAGCTGTTTTTT.

This chain joins TRBV4-1 and TRBJ1-5, with 11 bases aligning to TRBD1. The V gene end was trimmed by 1 base and the J gene end by 7 bases; junction bases not matched to a gene: 6. Germline CDR1 reads MGHRA; CDR2 reads YSYEKL. This CDR3 region has 16 residues. The DNA of the CDR3 is TGCGCCAGCAGCCAAGTCTGGGGACAGGGGGGGCAGCCCCAGCATTTT. Translation: CASSQVWGQGGQPQHF.

The V and J genes are TRBV28 and TRBJ2-7; TRBD1 agrees at 9 bases. This CDR3 has 14 residues. CDR1 and CDR2 from the germline V gene are MDHEN and SYDVKM. J lost 4 bases, V lost 5 bases, and 6 bases had no gene match. The CDR3: CASSRPTGGYEQYF. The CDR3, as DNA: TGTGCCAGCAGTCGCCCGACAGGGGGGTACGAGCAGTACTTC.

This clone was observed a single time. This chain's CDR3 is CASSLINKEETQYF. The CDR3 region has the DNA TGTGCCAGCAGCTTGATCAACAAGGAGGAGACCCAGTACTTC. The chain recombines TRBV5-4 with TRBJ2-5; D is uncertain. V was trimmed by 1 base and J by 5 bases, leaving 12 bases between them. Germline V CDR1 and CDR2: SGHNT, YYREEE (reference sequence). The CDR3 is 14 amino acids.